The 18 T cell receptor beta chains reported below all come from one sample, sequenced in a study of blood T cell repertoires in COVID-19. Profiling relied on immunoSEQ multiplex PCR, and the TCRdb table lists in-frame clones only, not all of them. The data show about 280,000 clones, around nine tenths seen once. Sequencing input: PBMCs or T cells enriched from blood (not recorded which). The source of these receptors is a woman in her thirties or forties who had recovered from COVID-19.

The gene calls are TRBV6-1 and TRBJ2-7, with D maybe TRBD1 (7 bases). The CDR3 is made up of 14 amino acids. Germline V CDR1 and CDR2: MNHNS, SASEGT. Trimming left V 2 bases short and J 4 bases short, with 12 bases between. In DNA form, the CDR3 reads TGTGCCAGCAGTGAATACCAGGGGGGATACGAGCAGTACTTC. Encoded protein: CASSEYQGGYEQYF.

This clone has a handful of counts. This sequence joins TRBV28 and TRBJ2-3, with D possibly matching TRBD2 (6 bases). Germline loops: CDR1 MDHEN, CDR2 SYDVKM. With 5 bases removed from V and 4 bases from J, the gap between germline ends came to 16 bases. The CDR3 covers 15 residues. CDR3 nucleotide sequence: TGTGCCAGCAGTGGGCTAGCGCCCACAGCAGATACGCAGTATTTT. It is translated as CASSGLAPTADTQYF.

This chain uses TRBV28 with TRBJ1-6; D not resolved. Germline CDR1 is MDHEN and CDR2 is SYDVKM. This CDR3 is 15 amino acids long. V lost 6 bases and J 7 bases, leaving 16 bases between the germline ends. CDR3 DNA: TGTGCCAGCAGGGTTGAGGCAGTAAGCAATTCACCCCTCCACTTT. This translates into CASRVEAVSNSPLHF.

This chain links TRBV27 with TRBJ1-3; D not certain. CDR3 length: 17 amino acids. The V end lost 4 bases, the J end lost 3 bases, and 19 bases lay between the germline ends. Per germline, CDR1 MNHEY and CDR2 SMNVEV (reference sequence). The CDR3 coding sequence is TGTGCCAGCAGTTCGTTAGGTAAGAGGCCCTTTGGAAACACCATATATTTT. Protein product: CASSSLGKRPFGNTIYF.

The chain links TRBV7-9 to TRBJ1-1, with 7 bases aligning to TRBD1. This CDR3 contains 13 residues. J gave up 6 bases and V 7 bases, and 8 bases lay outside the gene matches. The germline V gene has CDR1 SEHNR and CDR2 FQNEAQ (reference sequence). The CDR3, as DNA: TGTGCCAGCACCCACCGGGACAGCCCTGAAGCTTTCTTT. Amino acid sequence: CASTHRDSPEAFF. Using reference TRBV7-9 and TRBJ1-1 for the parts outside the CDR3, the full variable domain is DTGVSQNPRHKITKRGQNVTFRCDPISEHNRLYWYRQTLGQGPEFLTYFQNEAQLEKSRLLSDRFSAERPKGSFSTLEIQRTEQGDSAMYLCASTHRDSPEAFFGQGTRLTVV.

The V call is TRBV28, the J call TRBJ2-5; a possible D gene is TRBD1 (5 bases). This CDR3 is 13 amino acids long. The V end lost 9 bases, the J end lost 4 bases, and 15 bases lay between the germline ends. In germline, CDR1 is MDHEN, CDR2 SYDVKM. The CDR3: CASNIGVSETQYF. As DNA, the CDR3 is TGTGCCAGTAATATAGGGGTGTCAGAGACCCAGTACTTC.

The count of this clone is one. This rearrangement joins TRBV3-1 (or the pseudogene TRBV3-2) to TRBJ2-1; TRBD2 aligns across 7 bases. The germline CDR1 and CDR2 sequences are LGHDT and YNNKEL (reference sequence). Trimming took 6 bases from V and 4 from J; bases not matched to a gene: 9. The CDR3 is made up of 15 amino acids. CDR3 loop: CASRDAGTKYNEQFF. The CDR3 coding sequence is TGTGCCAGCAGAGACGCCGGGACTAAGTACAATGAGCAGTTCTTC.

The chain joins TRBV5-1 to TRBJ2-7; 8 bases are a match to TRBD1. The CDR3 sequence is 12 residues long. After removal of 8 bases from V and 2 bases from J, the junction contained 3 bases not matched to a gene. Germline V lookup: CDR1 SGHRS, CDR2 YFSETQ. The CDR3 DNA follows: TGCGCCAGTAGACAGGGGACCTACGAGCAGTACTTC. It yields the protein CASRQGTYEQYF.

This clone was seen once. V is TRBV24-1 and J is TRBJ2-5; 11 bases are shared with TRBD2. The junction had 4 bases not matched to a gene; V was cut back by 0 bases and J by 5 bases. The germline gives CDR1 KGHDR, CDR2 SFDVKD. The CDR3 is 16 amino acids. The CDR3 reads CATSDLTSGSGETQYF. The CDR3 DNA is TGTGCCACCAGTGATTTGACTAGCGGGAGTGGGGAGACCCAGTACTTC.

The chain joins TRBV6-5 to TRBJ1-6; no firm D call. The CDR3 totals 14 residues. The V end was cut by 6 bases, the J end by 0 bases, with 6 bases between. Germline CDR1 MNHEY, CDR2 SVGAGI. The CDR3 spells CASRKSSYNSPLHF. CDR3 nucleotide sequence: TGTGCCAGCAGGAAGAGCTCCTATAATTCACCCCTCCACTTT.

This clone was detected only a few times. This chain joins TRBV19 and TRBJ1-2; 8 positions agree with TRBD1. CDR1 is LNHDA and CDR2 is SQIVND in the germline V gene (reference sequence). V shed 4 bases, J shed 4 bases, and the junction held 5 bases outside the gene matches. The CDR3 covers 14 residues. The CDR3 loop is CASSTNRGVYGYTF. The CDR3 DNA reads as TGTGCCAGTAGTACCAACAGGGGGGTCTATGGCTACACCTTC.

The chain combines TRBV11-2 with TRBJ2-7; 9 bases fit TRBD2. The CDR3 totals 17 residues. The trim removed 3 bases at V and 0 bases at J, leaving 9 bases unmatched. In germline, CDR1 is SGHAT, CDR2 FQNNGV. For the CDR3, the DNA is TGTGCCAGCAGCTTGACTAGCGGTCTACCTCACTCCTACGAGCAGTACTTC. Translated, it gives CASSLTSGLPHSYEQYF.

This chain connects TRBV12-3 or TRBV12-4 to TRBJ2-7; TRBD2 aligns across 9 bases. This CDR3 comprises 13 residues. V gave up 6 bases and J gave up 3 bases; unmatched junction bases: 3. The CDR3 loop reads CASSHSGSYEQYF. The CDR3 DNA reads as TGTGCCAGCAGCCATAGCGGGAGCTACGAGCAGTACTTC.

DNA of the CDR3: TGTGCCAGCAGCTTAGGACAGGGAAGGGATACGCAGTATTTT. It codes for CASSLGQGRDTQYF. The chain couples TRBV7-9 to TRBJ2-3, with 7 bases matching TRBD1. The CDR3 covers 14 residues. The germline gives CDR1 SEHNR, CDR2 FQNEAQ (reference sequence). After removal of 1 base from V and 6 bases from J, the junction contained 4 bases not matched to a gene. The full variable domain, completed using reference TRBV7-9 and TRBJ2-3, is DTGVSQNPRHKITKRGQNVTFRCDPISEHNRLYWYRQTLGQGPEFLTYFQNEAQLEKSRLLSDRFSAERPKGSFSTLEIQRTEQGDSAMYLCASSLGQGRDTQYFGPGTRLTVL.

The chain combines TRBV5-4 with TRBJ2-2; D is ambiguous. The germline V and J ends were trimmed by 4 bases and 8 bases, with 6 bases remaining between them. The CDR3 loop spans 11 amino acids. Germline V gives CDR1 SGHNT, CDR2 YYREEE (reference sequence). CDR3 in amino acids: CASSLQGELFF. In DNA, the CDR3 is TGTGCCAGCAGCCTCCAGGGGGAGCTGTTTTTT. Full variable domain (outside the CDR3, taken from reference TRBV5-4 and TRBJ2-2): ETGVTQSPTHLIKTRGQQVTLRCSSQSGHNTVSWYQQALGQGPQFIFQYYREEENGRGNFPPRFSGLQFPNYSSELNVNALELDDSALYLCASSLQGELFFGEGSRLTVL.

The chain recombines TRBV28 with TRBJ1-2, with D maybe TRBD1 (5 bases). In germline, CDR1 is MDHEN, CDR2 SYDVKM. Between the trimmed V and J ends, which lost 3 bases and 4 bases, there was a span of 15 bases. This CDR3 has 15 amino acids. As DNA, the CDR3 is TGTGCCAGCAGTTTCGAGGGGAGGAGGACCTATGGCTACACCTTC. Translated: CASSFEGRRTYGYTF.

This chain joins TRBV4-3 and TRBJ2-5; TRBD2 aligns across 8 bases. The ends lost 2 bases at V and 5 bases at J; junction bases unmatched: 13. The CDR3 runs to 17 residues. CDR1 is LGHNA, CDR2 YSLEER, per germline. The CDR3 DNA sequence: TGCGCCAGCAGCCAAAACATTCCGGGACTAGAGGGGGAGACCCAGTACTTC. It encodes CASSQNIPGLEGETQYF.

A note on this clone: The sample holds other DNA sequences that translate to the same CDR3. The chain links TRBV7-2 to TRBJ2-3, with 11 bases fitting TRBD2. Germline loops: CDR1 SGHTA, CDR2 FQGNSA. V shed 8 bases, J shed 4 bases, and the junction held 5 bases outside the gene matches. The CDR3 has 14 residues. The CDR3 DNA follows: TGTGCCAGCGGTAGCGGGAGGGCGGCAGATACGCAGTATTTT. Translating it yields CASGSGRAADTQYF.